This note documents a single TCR beta chain sequence. This receptor's antigen is unknown. No clone much larger than this one lies a single base away; base qualities are absent. This specimen comes from a study of blood T cells in healthy people across ages (dated by TCRdb to between 2014 and 2016). Background for the entire study: In model experiments, template switching captured about one uniquely barcoded TCR beta cDNA molecule for every two T cells. Donors were grouped into four age groups: young (average approximately 15 years), middle-aged (roughly 37), aged (around 60) and long-lived (approximately 78). To avoid experimental bias, donors of different ages were spread randomly across the sequencing lanes. The study measured age-related changes in TCR beta repertoire diversity using deep sequencing normalized with unique cDNA molecular identifiers. For two donors (one aged 18 to 30 and one aged 80 or older), the study analyzed two additional independent replicas of 1 million unique cDNA reads from the same blood draw.

On the study overall, not on this receptor specifically: Because donor CMV infection status was unknown, age-related changes in expanded clonotypes were potentially confounded. Compared with the aged group, the long-lived group had more naive CD4+ T cells, fewer expanded clones and increased TCR diversity, suggesting age selection. Because profiling used bulk unsorted PBMCs, naive and antigen-experienced compartments could not be compared conclusively. As age increased, observed TCR beta diversity per million T cells dropped in a roughly linear way, and a significant reduction was already evident by age 40. Estimates of total diversity based on one million sequenced T cells were considered lower bounds and underestimates. The percentage of naive T cells measured by flow cytometry correlated strongly with observed TCR beta diversity.

The library was generated by 5' RACE. Reads for this sample came from an Illumina HiSeq 2500. A second 7 to 11 cycle PCR used a sample-barcoded 5' primer and a J-beta primer mix. A template-switch 5' adaptor carrying 12 random nucleotides introduced a unique molecular identifier onto each TCR beta cDNA molecule. At least 2.5 million CDR3-containing paired-end reads were obtained from each sample. All of the RNA was converted into first-strand cDNA using the Mint cDNA synthesis kit, with a TRBC-specific oligonucleotide serving as the primer. Following uracil-DNA glycosylase treatment, a first 18-cycle PCR with universal primers M1SS and BC2_uni_R was performed on all cDNA. The paper's processing steps were these. Normalization of each sample was performed by random selection of 1 million high-quality reads, each carrying a distinct molecular identifier. Instead of being binned into consensus sequences, reads that shared molecular identifiers were thrown out. MiTCR, with a Q25 quality threshold and the strictest error-elimination algorithm, was used for CDR3 identification, clonotype clustering and error correction. A nonparametric unseen species model using Euler transformation provided a lower-bound estimate of total TCR beta diversity. In-frame beta chains were kept once TCRdb had trimmed the public reads at Q25 with fastp and called clones with MiXCR. All rows with the same CDR3 protein become a single entry with the most common DNA and genes. These V and J calls are TCRdb output, not the study's own analysis. For this sample the table gives about 1.8 million distinct CDR3 sequences, of which roughly 52% were detected only once. The top ten constitute approximately 2.1% of the sample.

Spanning cysteine to phenylalanine, the CDR3 consists of 17 amino acids. Only the CDR3 part of the read is kept: 51 bases, read in frame from the first base. The roughly 37 donors, aged 6 to 90 years, were systemically healthy Caucasian individuals from Russia. Roughly 11 milliliters of peripheral blood were drawn from each donor into EDTA-treated Vacutainer tubes. Ficoll-Paque density-gradient centrifugation was used to isolate PBMCs, with at least 7 million per sample. Total RNA was extracted from PBMCs with Trizol reagent, with at least 6 micrograms obtained per sample. For every donor, an aliquot of PBMCs went through flow cytometry to measure the percentages of naive CD45RAhigh/CD27high T cells.

This clonotype was sampled from a woman in her 40s in good health. The chain links TRBV21-1 with TRBJ2-7; the table's D call of TRBD2 was not tested on the DNA. TRBV21-1 is shown as a pseudogene. The specimen sequenced was blood. CDR3 sequence: CASSNNKRLAVSYEQYF. In nucleotide form, the sequence is TGTGCCAGCAGCAATAACAAGAGACTAGCGGTCTCCTACGAGCAGTACTTC.